What follows are 4 T cell receptor beta chains derived from one specimen sequenced in a study of blood T cell repertoires in COVID-19. The protocol was immunoSEQ multiplex PCR, while the TCRdb copy is restricted to in-frame clones and leaves out a portion. The table lists under 350,000 clones, 85% to 90% of them singletons. Material: peripheral blood. These receptors all come from a man between 35 and 55 years old with acute or convalescent COVID-19.

This chain uses TRBV7-2 with TRBJ2-5; 9 bases map to TRBD1. CDR3 length: 15 residues. The V segment lost 4 bases and the J segment 4 bases; nucleotides outside the gene matches: 7. CDR1 is SGHTA, CDR2 FQGNSA, per germline. Here the CDR3 DNA reads TGTGCCAGCAGCTACAACAGGGGGCTGGGAGAGACCCAGTACTTC. Translated, it gives CASSYNRGLGETQYF.

The chain recombines TRBV2 with TRBJ1-1, with D tentatively TRBD1 (5 bases). CDR3 length equals 13 residues. The germline V gene has CDR1 SNHLY and CDR2 FYNNEI. The germline V and J ends were trimmed by 4 bases and 0 bases, with 6 bases remaining between them. The CDR3 DNA follows: TGTGCCAGCAGTGCAGGGATGAACACTGAAGCTTTCTTT. This codes for CASSAGMNTEAFF.

V and J are TRBV7-9 and TRBJ1-4, with 12 bases fitting TRBD1. Germline CDR1 SEHNR, CDR2 FQNEAQ (reference sequence). The J segment lost 6 bases and the V segment lost 6 bases, leaving 8 bases of the junction unmatched. This CDR3 is built from 16 residues. In DNA form, the CDR3 reads TGTGCCAGCAGTTCCGGGACAGGGGGCGTAGATGAAAAACTGTTTTTT. This codes for CASSSGTGGVDEKLFF.

The gene calls are TRBV11-3 and TRBJ2-3; the match to TRBD1 covers 8 bases. The CDR3 covers 15 residues. V gave up 5 bases and J gave up 2 bases; unmatched junction bases: 6. Germline V gene data show CDR1 as SGHNT and CDR2 as YENEEA. The CDR3 nucleotides read TGTGCCAGCAGCCCCGGGACAGGAATCACAGATACGCAGTATTTT. Translating gives CASSPGTGITDTQYF.